Each of the 22 T cell receptor beta chains below was sequenced from the same sample in a study of blood T cell repertoires in COVID-19. Measured with immunoSEQ multiplex PCR; TCRdb has only the in-frame clones, and not every one. This sample carries roughly 150,000 clones, roughly 84% of them seen once, and the ten largest clones take under 9.5%. Source material: peripheral blood. The receptor set was obtained from a human donor in a cohort sampled during active COVID-19.

This sequence joins TRBV19 and TRBJ2-7; TRBD2 matches at 10 bases. Germline-derived CDR1 and CDR2 are LNHDA and SQIVND (reference sequence). V trimming: 6 bases; J trimming: 3 bases; junction bases outside the gene matches: 17. This CDR3 spans 18 amino acids. CDR3 in DNA: TGTGCCAGTAGCCACCCTACAGGGAAGGGACTAGCGATCTACGAGCAGTACTTC. Its protein product is CASSHPTGKGLAIYEQYF.

The V gene is TRBV5-1, the J gene TRBJ2-2; D is possibly TRBD1 (6 bases). CDR1 is SGHRS and CDR2 is YFSETQ in the germline V gene. V was trimmed by 2 bases and J by 1 base, leaving 9 bases between them. The CDR3 runs to 15 residues. CDR3 loop: CASSLGQRNTGELFF. The CDR3 DNA sequence: TGCGCCAGCAGCTTAGGACAGAGGAACACCGGGGAGCTGTTTTTT. Complete variable domain (other parts from reference TRBV5-1 and TRBJ2-2): KAGVTQTPRYLIKTRGQQVTLSCSPISGHRSVSWYQQTPGQGLQFLFEYFSETQRNKGNFPGRFSGRQFSNSRSEMNVSTLELGDSALYLCASSLGQRNTGELFFGEGSRLTVL.

This chain connects TRBV19 to TRBJ1-2, with 8 bases identical to TRBD1. This CDR3 contains 13 residues. Trimming took 4 bases from V and 3 from J; bases not matched to a gene: 1. CDR1 and CDR2 from the germline V gene are LNHDA and SQIVND (reference sequence). CDR3 protein: CASSTTGDYGYTF. DNA for the CDR3: TGTGCCAGTAGTACGACAGGGGACTATGGCTACACCTTC.

V gene TRBV9 combines with J gene TRBJ2-1, with D perhaps matching TRBD2 (7 bases). Germline-derived CDR1 and CDR2 are SGDLS and YYNGEE. The CDR3 totals 16 residues. V lost 2 bases, J lost 4 bases, and 16 bases lay in between. CDR3 protein: CASSVRGGAIYNEQFF. CDR3 DNA sequence: TGTGCCAGCAGCGTCAGAGGGGGGGCCATTTACAATGAGCAGTTCTTC.

The chain is built from TRBV5-6 and TRBJ2-7; TRBD2 might be the D (5 bases). The CDR3 runs to 14 residues. V gave up 2 bases and J gave up 0 bases, with 9 bases separating them. Germline CDR1 reads SGHDT; CDR2 reads YYEEEE. In DNA, the CDR3 is TGTGCCAGCAGCTTCCCGACTAACTCCTACGAGCAGTACTTC. Translated: CASSFPTNSYEQYF.

The chain links TRBV7-9 to TRBJ2-2; a weak D match, TRBD1 (5 bases). Germline V gives CDR1 SEHNR, CDR2 FQNEAQ (reference sequence). The CDR3 runs 15 residues. The germline V and J ends were trimmed by 6 bases and 0 bases, with 11 bases remaining between them. DNA for the CDR3: TGTGCCAGCAGTCAGACAGCCCCGAACACCGGGGAGCTGTTTTTT. Amino acids: CASSQTAPNTGELFF.

The gene calls are TRBV11-2 and TRBJ2-4; D unresolved. Germline V CDR1 and CDR2: SGHAT, FQNNGV. V lost 3 bases and J lost 0, with 3 bases in between. The CDR3 length is 13 residues. The CDR3 region is CASSFLAKNIQYF. CDR3 DNA: TGTGCCAGCAGCTTCTTAGCCAAAAACATTCAGTACTTC.

This sequence joins TRBV18 and TRBJ2-1, with D perhaps TRBD1 (6 bases). V lost 6 bases and J lost 9, with 18 bases in between. This CDR3 has 14 amino acids. The V gene's germline CDR1 is KGHSH and CDR2 LQKENI. The CDR3 DNA follows: TGTGCCAGCTCCGGACAGAGCCGCAAGGGTGAGCAGTTCTTC. Protein: CASSGQSRKGEQFF.

This rearrangement joins TRBV3-1 (or the pseudogene TRBV3-2) to TRBJ2-7; maybe TRBD1 (5 bases). The V gene lost 4 bases and the J gene lost 3 bases, with 16 bases spanning the gap. CDR3 length equals 15 residues. Germline V gene lookup returns CDR1 LGHDT and CDR2 YNNKEL (reference sequence). CDR3 residues: CASSRRGRAGYEQYF. DNA for the CDR3: TGTGCCAGCAGCCGGCGTGGCAGGGCAGGCTACGAGCAGTACTTC.

The gene calls are TRBV19 and TRBJ2-2, with 7 bases identical to TRBD1. Losses at the gene ends were 4 bases for V and 4 bases for J; bases not matched to a gene: 6. Germline V gives CDR1 LNHDA, CDR2 SQIVND (reference sequence). The CDR3 is 15 amino acids. The CDR3 sequence: CASSTRTGFTGELFF. The DNA of the CDR3 is TGTGCCAGTAGTACAAGGACAGGCTTCACCGGGGAGCTGTTTTTT.

Only one count was recorded for this clone. The genes are TRBV5-4 and TRBJ2-2, with D possibly TRBD1 on 6 matching bases. V lost 4 bases, J lost 0 bases, and 13 bases lay in between. This CDR3 region has 16 residues. CDR1 and CDR2 (germline): SGHNT, YYREEE (reference sequence). CDR3 DNA: TGTGCCAGCAGCACACCCAGGGGCACGAACACCGGGGAGCTGTTTTTT. It is translated as CASSTPRGTNTGELFF. Filled out from reference TRBV5-4 and TRBJ2-2, the complete variable domain reads ETGVTQSPTHLIKTRGQQVTLRCSSQSGHNTVSWYQQALGQGPQFIFQYYREEENGRGNFPPRFSGLQFPNYSSELNVNALELDDSALYLCASSTPRGTNTGELFFGEGSRLTVL.

The V call is TRBV4-1, the J call TRBJ2-3; tentative D call: TRBD1 (6 bases). CDR3 length equals 16 residues. Trimming pared 3 bases from V and 4 bases from J, leaving 17 bases between. Germline V gives CDR1 MGHRA, CDR2 YSYEKL. CDR3 residues: CASSHRQGKGADTQYF. The DNA for the CDR3 is TGCGCCAGCAGCCATCGCCAGGGGAAAGGCGCAGATACGCAGTATTTT.

At least ten counts were recorded for this clone. The CDR3 region has the DNA TGTGCCAGCAGTTGGACTCGGCCCGGGGAGCTGTTTTTT. Protein: CASSWTRPGELFF. The chain employs TRBV2 and TRBJ2-2; D is perhaps TRBD2 (5 bases). V dropped 5 bases and J dropped 6 bases, with 10 bases sitting between them. The V gene's germline CDR1 is SNHLY and CDR2 FYNNEI. CDR3 length equals 13 residues.

The J gene is TRBJ1-1, the V gene TRBV12-3 or TRBV12-4, with D unclear. V lost 3 bases, J lost 1 base, and 6 bases lay in between. This CDR3 has 13 amino acids. The CDR3 reads CASSLGENTEAFF. In nucleotides, the CDR3 is TGTGCCAGCAGTTTGGGAGAGAACACTGAAGCTTTCTTT.

The gene calls are TRBV5-1 and TRBJ2-5; 11 nucleotides match TRBD2. From germline, CDR1 is SGHRS and CDR2 YFSETQ. CDR3 length: 15 amino acids. V lost 2 bases, J lost 2 bases, and 2 bases stayed unmatched. The CDR3 DNA reads TGCGCCAGCAGCTTACTAGCGGGGGCACAAGAGACCCAGTACTTC. It codes for CASSLLAGAQETQYF.

CDR3 in DNA: TGTGCCAGCACCTTGGAGGAGGATACGCAGTATTTT. Protein product: CASTLEEDTQYF. The V call is TRBV12-3 or TRBV12-4, the J call TRBJ2-3; D may be TRBD2 (5 bases). With 7 bases removed from V and 6 bases from J, the gap between germline ends came to 11 bases. The CDR3 covers 12 residues.

The chain couples TRBV20-1 to TRBJ2-3, with TRBD2 matching over 9 bases. Germline CDR1 reads DFQATT; CDR2 reads SNEGSKA (reference sequence). J was trimmed by 4 bases and V by 3 bases; bases with no gene match: 11. The length of the CDR3 is 16 residues. CDR3 residues: CSASWPRGGGPDTQYF. CDR3 in DNA: TGCAGTGCTAGTTGGCCGCGGGGGGGCGGGCCAGATACGCAGTATTTT.

The CDR3 protein is CASSPGTGIDYGYTF. The CDR3 nucleotides are TGTGCCAGCAGTCCCGGGACAGGGATAGACTATGGCTACACCTTC. This chain uses TRBV3-1 (or the pseudogene TRBV3-2) with TRBJ1-2, with 9 nucleotides matching TRBD1. The trim removed 6 bases at V and 3 bases at J, leaving 8 bases unmatched. This CDR3 is built from 15 residues. Germline CDR1 is LGHDT and CDR2 is YNNKEL (reference sequence).

The rearrangement links TRBV5-1 to TRBJ2-1; tentatively, D is TRBD2 (5 bases). CDR1 is SGHRS, CDR2 YFSETQ, per germline. The CDR3 totals 15 residues. V was cut by 0 bases and J by 2 bases, with 9 bases left in between. This chain's CDR3 is CASSLELAPYNEQFF. For the CDR3, the DNA is TGCGCCAGCAGCTTGGAGCTAGCCCCCTACAATGAGCAGTTCTTC. Complete variable domain (other parts from reference TRBV5-1 and TRBJ2-1): KAGVTQTPRYLIKTRGQQVTLSCSPISGHRSVSWYQQTPGQGLQFLFEYFSETQRNKGNFPGRFSGRQFSNSRSEMNVSTLELGDSALYLCASSLELAPYNEQFFGPGTRLTVL.

The chain links TRBV18 to TRBJ2-4, with D perhaps matching TRBD2 (5 bases). V gave up 2 bases and J gave up 2 bases, with 13 bases separating them. The CDR3 runs 16 residues. Germline CDR1 is KGHSH and CDR2 is LQKENI. CDR3 in amino acids: CASSPGVGSSKNIQYF. CDR3 bases: TGTGCCAGCTCACCAGGAGTGGGGAGTTCCAAAAACATTCAGTACTTC.

This rearrangement joins TRBV12-3 or TRBV12-4 to TRBJ1-1; D perhaps matches TRBD1 (6 bases). The CDR3 consists of 11 residues. The V gene lost 4 bases and the J gene lost 10 bases, with 10 bases spanning the gap. The CDR3 is CASSSGASAFF. The CDR3 DNA sequence: TGTGCCAGCAGTTCAGGGGCGTCAGCTTTCTTT.

The CDR3 DNA reads as TGTGCCAGCAGCCCAGGTTTGGGACAGGGGAATTCACCCCTCCACTTT. Translated, it gives CASSPGLGQGNSPLHF. The chain has TRBV16 and TRBJ1-6; TRBD1 aligns across 10 bases. CDR1 is KGHSY, CDR2 FQNENV, per germline. The CDR3 has 16 amino acids. With V trimmed by 4 bases and J by 7 bases, 7 bases remained unmatched.